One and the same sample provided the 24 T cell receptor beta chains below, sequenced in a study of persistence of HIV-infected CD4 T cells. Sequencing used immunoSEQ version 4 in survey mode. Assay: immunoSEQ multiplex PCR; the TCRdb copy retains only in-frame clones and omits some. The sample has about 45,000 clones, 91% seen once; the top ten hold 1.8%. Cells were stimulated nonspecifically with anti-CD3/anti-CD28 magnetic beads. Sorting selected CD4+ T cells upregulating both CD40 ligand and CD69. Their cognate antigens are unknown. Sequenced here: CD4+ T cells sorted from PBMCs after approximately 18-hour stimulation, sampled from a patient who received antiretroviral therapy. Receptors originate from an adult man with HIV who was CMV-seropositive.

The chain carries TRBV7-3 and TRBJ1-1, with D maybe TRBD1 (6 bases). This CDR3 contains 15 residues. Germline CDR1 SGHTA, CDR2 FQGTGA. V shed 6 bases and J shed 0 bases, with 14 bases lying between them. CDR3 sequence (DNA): TGTGCCAGCAGTCGTGAGGGGGGATTGAACACTGAAGCTTTCTTT. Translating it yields CASSREGGLNTEAFF.

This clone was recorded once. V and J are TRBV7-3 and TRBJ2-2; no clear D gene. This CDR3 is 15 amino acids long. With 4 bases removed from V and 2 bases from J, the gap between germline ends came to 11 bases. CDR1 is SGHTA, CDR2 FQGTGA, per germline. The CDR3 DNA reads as TGTGCCAGCAGCTCGACTGCCCGTAACACCGGGGAGCTGTTTTTT. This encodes CASSSTARNTGELFF.

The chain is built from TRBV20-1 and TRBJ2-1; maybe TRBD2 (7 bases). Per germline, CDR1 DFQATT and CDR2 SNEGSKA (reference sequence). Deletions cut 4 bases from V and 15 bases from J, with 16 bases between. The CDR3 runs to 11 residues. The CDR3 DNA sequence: TGCAGTGCTACCCTAGGGGGGGAGAGGTTCTTC. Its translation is CSATLGGERFF.

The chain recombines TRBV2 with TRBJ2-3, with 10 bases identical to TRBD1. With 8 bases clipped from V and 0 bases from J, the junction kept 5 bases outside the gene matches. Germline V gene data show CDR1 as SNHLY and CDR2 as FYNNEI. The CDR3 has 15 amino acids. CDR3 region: CASGGQGLSTDTQYF. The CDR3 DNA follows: TGTGCCAGCGGGGGACAGGGGCTTAGCACAGATACGCAGTATTTT.

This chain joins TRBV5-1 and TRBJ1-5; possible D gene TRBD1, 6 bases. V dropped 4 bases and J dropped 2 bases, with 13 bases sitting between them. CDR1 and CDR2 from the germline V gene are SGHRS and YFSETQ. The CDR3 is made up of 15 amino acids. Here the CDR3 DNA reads TGCGCCAGCAGCCCGGGAAGGGGGGGCAATCAGCCCCAGCATTTT. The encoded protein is CASSPGRGGNQPQHF.

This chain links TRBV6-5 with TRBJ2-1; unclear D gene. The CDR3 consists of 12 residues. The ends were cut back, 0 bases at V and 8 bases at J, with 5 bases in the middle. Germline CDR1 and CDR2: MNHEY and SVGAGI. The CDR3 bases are TGTGCCAGCAGTTACTCGGGTTATGAGCAGTTCTTC. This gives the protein CASSYSGYEQFF.

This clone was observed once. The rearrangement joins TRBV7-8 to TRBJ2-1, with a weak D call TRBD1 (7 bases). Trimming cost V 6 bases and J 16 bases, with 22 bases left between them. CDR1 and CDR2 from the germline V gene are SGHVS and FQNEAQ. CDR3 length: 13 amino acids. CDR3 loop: CASRGQVEGQNFF. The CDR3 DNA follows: TGTGCCAGCAGGGGGCAAGTGGAGGGACAGAATTTCTTC.

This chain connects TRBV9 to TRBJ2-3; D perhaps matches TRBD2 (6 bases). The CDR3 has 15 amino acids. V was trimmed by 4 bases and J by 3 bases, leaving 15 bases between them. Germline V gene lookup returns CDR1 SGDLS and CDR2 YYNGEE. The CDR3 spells CASSPLGGITDTQYF. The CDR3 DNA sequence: TGTGCCAGCAGCCCCTTGGGGGGAATTACAGATACGCAGTATTTT.

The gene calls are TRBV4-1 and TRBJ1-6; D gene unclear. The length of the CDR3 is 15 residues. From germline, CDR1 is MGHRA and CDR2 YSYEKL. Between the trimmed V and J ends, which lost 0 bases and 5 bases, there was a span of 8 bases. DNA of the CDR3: TGCGCCAGCAGCCAAGAAGTTGGGAATAATTCACCCCTCCACTTT. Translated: CASSQEVGNNSPLHF.

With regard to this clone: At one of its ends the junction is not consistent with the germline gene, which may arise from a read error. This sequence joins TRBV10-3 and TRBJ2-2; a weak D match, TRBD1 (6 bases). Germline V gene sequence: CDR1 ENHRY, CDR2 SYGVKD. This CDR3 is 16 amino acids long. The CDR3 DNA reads TGTGCCATAAGTGGGTTAGAACAGGGTAACACCGGGGAGCTGTTTTTT. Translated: CAISGLEQGNTGELFF.

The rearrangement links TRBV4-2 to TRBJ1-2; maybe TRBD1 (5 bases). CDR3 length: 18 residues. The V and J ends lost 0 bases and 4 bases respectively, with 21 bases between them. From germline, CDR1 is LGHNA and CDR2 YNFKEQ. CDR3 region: CASSQEVKGTTTIYGYTF. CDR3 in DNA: TGTGCCAGCAGCCAAGAGGTAAAGGGGACTACCACTATCTATGGCTACACCTTC.

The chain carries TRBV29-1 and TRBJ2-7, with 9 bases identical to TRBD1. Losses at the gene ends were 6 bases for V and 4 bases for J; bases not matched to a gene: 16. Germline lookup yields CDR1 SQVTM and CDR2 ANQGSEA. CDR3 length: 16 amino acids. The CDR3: CSVPPPKRTGEYEQYF. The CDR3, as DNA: TGCAGCGTCCCCCCACCTAAGAGGACAGGGGAATACGAGCAGTACTTC.

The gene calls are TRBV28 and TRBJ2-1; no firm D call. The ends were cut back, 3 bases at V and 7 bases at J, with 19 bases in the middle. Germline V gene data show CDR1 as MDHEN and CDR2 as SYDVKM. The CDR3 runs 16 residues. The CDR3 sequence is CASSFANPWNRNEQFF. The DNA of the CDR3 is TGTGCCAGCAGTTTCGCGAATCCCTGGAATCGGAATGAGCAGTTCTTC.

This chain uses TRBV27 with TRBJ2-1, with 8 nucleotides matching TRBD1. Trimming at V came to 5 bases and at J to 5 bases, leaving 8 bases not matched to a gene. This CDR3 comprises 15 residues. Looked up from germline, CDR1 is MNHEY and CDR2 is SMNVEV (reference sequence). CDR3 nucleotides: TGTGCCAGCAGTACCCGGACAGGGAGTCACAATGAGCAGTTCTTC. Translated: CASSTRTGSHNEQFF.

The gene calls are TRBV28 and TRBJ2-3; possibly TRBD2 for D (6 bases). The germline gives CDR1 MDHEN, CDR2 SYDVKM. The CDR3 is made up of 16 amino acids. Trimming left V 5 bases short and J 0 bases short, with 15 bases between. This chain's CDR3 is CASSPLGGPSTDTQYF. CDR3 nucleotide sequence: TGTGCCAGCAGTCCCCTGGGAGGACCTAGCACAGATACGCAGTATTTT.

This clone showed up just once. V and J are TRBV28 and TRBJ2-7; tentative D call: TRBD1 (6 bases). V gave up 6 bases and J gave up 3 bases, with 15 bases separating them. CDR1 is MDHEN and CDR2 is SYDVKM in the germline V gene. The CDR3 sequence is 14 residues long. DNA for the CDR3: TGTGCCAGCAGACCCCAGGGACAAGTCTACGAGCAGTACTTC. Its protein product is CASRPQGQVYEQYF.

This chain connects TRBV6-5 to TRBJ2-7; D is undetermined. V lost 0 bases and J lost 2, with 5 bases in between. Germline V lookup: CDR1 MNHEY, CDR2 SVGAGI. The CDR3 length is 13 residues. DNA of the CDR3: TGTGCCAGCAGTTACTCGGAACCCTACGAGCAGTACTTC. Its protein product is CASSYSEPYEQYF.

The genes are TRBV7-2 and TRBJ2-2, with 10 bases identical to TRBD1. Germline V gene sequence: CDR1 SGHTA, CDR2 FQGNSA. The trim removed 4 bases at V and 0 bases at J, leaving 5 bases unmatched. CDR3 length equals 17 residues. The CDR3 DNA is TGTGCCAGCAGCTCTGGGACAGGGGCCCCGAACACCGGGGAGCTGTTTTTT. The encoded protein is CASSSGTGAPNTGELFF.

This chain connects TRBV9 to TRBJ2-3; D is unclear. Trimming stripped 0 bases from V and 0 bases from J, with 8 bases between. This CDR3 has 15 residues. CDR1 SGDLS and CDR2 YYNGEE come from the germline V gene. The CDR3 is CASSVEVLSTDTQYF. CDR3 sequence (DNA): TGTGCCAGCAGCGTAGAGGTCCTTAGCACAGATACGCAGTATTTT.

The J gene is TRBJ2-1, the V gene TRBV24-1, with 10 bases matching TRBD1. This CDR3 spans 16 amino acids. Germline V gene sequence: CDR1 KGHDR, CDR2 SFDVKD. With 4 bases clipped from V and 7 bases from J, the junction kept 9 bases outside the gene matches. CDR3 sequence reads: CATSDLDRGRKNEQFF. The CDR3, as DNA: TGTGCCACCAGTGACTTGGACAGGGGGAGGAAGAATGAGCAGTTCTTC.

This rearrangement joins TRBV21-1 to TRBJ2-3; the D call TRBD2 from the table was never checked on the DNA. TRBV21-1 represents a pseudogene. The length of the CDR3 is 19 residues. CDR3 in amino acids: CASSMVSGGLTNGTDTQYF. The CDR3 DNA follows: TGTGCCAGCAGCATGGTTAGCGGGGGACTAACCAATGGCACAGATACGCAGTATTTT.

The CDR3 sequence is CASSLYGGTDYEQYF. The CDR3, as DNA: TGTGCCAGCAGTTTATACGGAGGGACAGACTACGAGCAGTACTTC. This rearrangement joins TRBV28 to TRBJ2-7; a possible D gene is TRBD1 (7 bases). Germline V gene sequence: CDR1 MDHEN, CDR2 SYDVKM. The CDR3 runs 15 residues. Deletions cut 1 base from V and 3 bases from J, with 13 bases between.

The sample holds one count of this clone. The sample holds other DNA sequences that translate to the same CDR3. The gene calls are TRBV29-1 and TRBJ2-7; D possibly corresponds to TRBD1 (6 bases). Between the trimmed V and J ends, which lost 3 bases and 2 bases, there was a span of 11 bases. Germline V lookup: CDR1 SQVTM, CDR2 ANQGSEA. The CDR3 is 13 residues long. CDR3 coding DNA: TGCAGCGTTGACGTAGGACAGCCCTACGAGCAGTACTTC. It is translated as CSVDVGQPYEQYF.

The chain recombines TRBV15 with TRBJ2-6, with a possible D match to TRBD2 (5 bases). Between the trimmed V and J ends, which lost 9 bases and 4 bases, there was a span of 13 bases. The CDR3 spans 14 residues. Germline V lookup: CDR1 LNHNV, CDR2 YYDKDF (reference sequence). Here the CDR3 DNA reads TGTGCCACAACCACGAGGGTCGGGGCCAACGTCCTGACTTTC. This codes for CATTTRVGANVLTF.